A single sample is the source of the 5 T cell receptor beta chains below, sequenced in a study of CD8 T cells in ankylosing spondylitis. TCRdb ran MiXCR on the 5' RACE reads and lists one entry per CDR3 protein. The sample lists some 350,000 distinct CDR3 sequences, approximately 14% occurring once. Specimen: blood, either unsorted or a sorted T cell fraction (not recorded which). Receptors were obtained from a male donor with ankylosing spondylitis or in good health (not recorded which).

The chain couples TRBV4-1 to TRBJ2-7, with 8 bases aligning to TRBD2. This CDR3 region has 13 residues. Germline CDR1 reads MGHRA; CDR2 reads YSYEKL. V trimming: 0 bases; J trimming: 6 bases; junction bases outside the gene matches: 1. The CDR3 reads CASSQESGGEQYF. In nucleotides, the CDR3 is TGCGCCAGCAGCCAAGAGAGCGGGGGCGAGCAGTACTTC.

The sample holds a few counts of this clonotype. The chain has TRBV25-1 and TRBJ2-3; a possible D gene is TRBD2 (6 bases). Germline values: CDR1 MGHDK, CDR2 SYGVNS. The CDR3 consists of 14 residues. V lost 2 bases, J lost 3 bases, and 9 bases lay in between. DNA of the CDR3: TGTGCCAGCAGTGAAGGAGGGGTTACAGATACGCAGTATTTT. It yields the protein CASSEGGVTDTQYF.

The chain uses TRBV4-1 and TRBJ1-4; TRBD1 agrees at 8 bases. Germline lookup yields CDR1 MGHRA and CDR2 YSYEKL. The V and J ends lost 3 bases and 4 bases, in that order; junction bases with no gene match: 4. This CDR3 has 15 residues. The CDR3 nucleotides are TGCGCCAGCAGCCACCAGGGGGCTGGTAATGAAAAACTGTTTTTT. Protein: CASSHQGAGNEKLFF.

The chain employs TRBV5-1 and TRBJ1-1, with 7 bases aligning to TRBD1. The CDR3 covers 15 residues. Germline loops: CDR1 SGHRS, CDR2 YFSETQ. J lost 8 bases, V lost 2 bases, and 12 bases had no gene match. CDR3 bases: TGCGCCAGCAGCTTACAACAGGGGTCGGTTGAAGAAGCTTTCTTT. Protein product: CASSLQQGSVEEAFF.

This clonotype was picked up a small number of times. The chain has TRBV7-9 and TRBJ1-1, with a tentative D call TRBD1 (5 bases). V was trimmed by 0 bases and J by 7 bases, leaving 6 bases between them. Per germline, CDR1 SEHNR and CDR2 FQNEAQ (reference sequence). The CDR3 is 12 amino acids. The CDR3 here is CASSLAGDEAFF. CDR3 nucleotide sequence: TGTGCCAGCAGCTTAGCAGGGGATGAAGCTTTCTTT.